One and the same sample provided the 7 T cell receptor beta chains below, sequenced in a study of early T cells in non-severe SARS-CoV-2 infection listed by TCRdb under 2021. The library was made by 5' RACE. Instrument on record: NextSeq 500. TCRdb itself trimmed the public reads at Q25 with fastp, ran MiXCR and retained productive beta chains. For every CDR3 protein sequence, its rows merge into one entry that carries the most common genes and DNA. This sample lists more than 70,000 distinct CDR3 sequences; about 10% were detected once. Around 11% of the sample rests with the top ten. Sequencing was performed on whole blood, taken at baseline. These receptors all come from an adult who was a healthcare worker with PCR-confirmed SARS-CoV-2 infection or an uninfected control (not recorded which).

This chain links TRBV9 with TRBJ1-2; tentative D call: TRBD1 (5 bases). Trimming stripped 2 bases from V and 4 bases from J, with 9 bases between. The germline gives CDR1 SGDLS, CDR2 YYNGEE. The CDR3 runs to 13 residues. CDR3: CASSVETGYGYTF. The CDR3 region has the DNA TGTGCCAGCAGCGTTGAAACAGGCTATGGCTACACCTTC.

This clonotype came up once. The chain links TRBV11-1 to TRBJ2-1; 13 nucleotides line up with TRBD2. V lost 5 bases and J lost 5; bases outside the gene matches: 3. Germline V CDR1 and CDR2: SGHAT, FQDESV (reference sequence). The CDR3 extends over 15 amino acids. CDR3 sequence: CASSPGLAGDNEQFF. CDR3 nucleotides: TGTGCCAGCAGCCCCGGACTAGCGGGAGACAATGAGCAGTTCTTC.

The chain links TRBV5-1 to TRBJ1-6; no definite D call. This CDR3 region has 12 residues. The germline V and J ends were trimmed by 4 bases and 10 bases, with 9 bases remaining between them. The germline V gene encodes CDR1 SGHRS and CDR2 YFSETQ. CDR3 DNA sequence: TGCGCCAGCAGCCCGGACGGGTCACCCCTCCACTTT. Translated, it gives CASSPDGSPLHF.

This clonotype was seen a handful of times. V is TRBV4-3 and J is TRBJ2-3, with 11 bases aligning to TRBD2. The CDR3 runs to 19 residues. CDR1 is LGHNA and CDR2 is YSLEER in the germline V gene. Trimming took 8 bases from V and 3 from J; bases not matched to a gene: 19. The CDR3 DNA sequence: TGCGCCAGCCCCCCTCAGACTAGCGGGGCCCAACCGGGGACAGATACGCAGTATTTT. Translation: CASPPQTSGAQPGTDTQYF.

The genes are TRBV28 and TRBJ1-1; 10 nucleotides line up with TRBD1. The ends lost 3 bases at V and 4 bases at J; junction bases unmatched: 2. The CDR3 consists of 14 residues. Germline lookup yields CDR1 MDHEN and CDR2 SYDVKM. DNA of the CDR3: TGTGCCAGCAGTTTGGACAGGGGGGGCACTGAAGCTTTCTTT. Translating gives CASSLDRGGTEAFF.

At least ten counts were recorded for this clonotype. This chain connects TRBV2 to TRBJ2-3; the D is unclear. Germline V lookup: CDR1 SNHLY, CDR2 FYNNEI. V lost 6 bases, J lost 2 bases, and 15 bases lay in between. This CDR3 comprises 15 residues. CDR3 loop: CASSVTRTVTDTQYF. The CDR3 nucleotides read TGTGCCAGCAGCGTAACCCGGACGGTCACAGATACGCAGTATTTT.

The chain joins TRBV5-6 to TRBJ1-3; D is possibly TRBD1 (6 bases). Germline CDR1 reads SGHDT; CDR2 reads YYEEEE. The CDR3 is made up of 16 amino acids. Deletions cut 2 bases from V and 0 bases from J, with 12 bases between. CDR3 residues: CASSFRTASSGNTIYF. In DNA, the CDR3 is TGTGCCAGCAGCTTTAGGACAGCCAGCTCTGGAAACACCATATATTTT.